The source of this TCR beta chain is a study of radiotherapy plus CTLA-4 blockade in lung cancer. Background on the study: Of all patients, more than 15% responded objectively and 31% showed disease control.

The V gene's germline CDR1 is SGDLS and CDR2 YYNGEE. The trim removed 1 base at V and 4 bases at J, leaving 8 bases unmatched. The CDR3 is made up of 16 amino acids. Using immunoSEQ multiplex PCR, the repertoire was profiled, and TCRdb retains in-frame clones only, with some absent. The sample yields 50,000 or so clones, approximately 80% seen once. CTLA-4 blockade using ipilimumab, together with focal radiation, was received by patients with chemo-refractory metastatic non-small-cell lung cancer. The chain joins TRBV9 to TRBJ2-1; 7 nucleotides line up with TRBD2. Here the sequenced sample was peripheral blood, taken from a patient treated with radiotherapy plus ipilimumab. This receptor was identified in a human donor with non-small cell lung cancer who had a partial response to radiotherapy plus ipilimumab. In nucleotides, the CDR3 is TGTGCCAGCAGCGTATTTCGAGCGGGGTCTTACAATGAGCAGTTCTTC. Its protein is CASSVFRAGSYNEQFF.